This entry features one TCR beta chain sequence. Its antigen is unknown. The PCR ran on 60 Vbeta and 13 Jbeta primers. Profiling relied on immunoSEQ multiplex PCR, and the TCRdb table lists in-frame clones only, not all of them. This repertoire comprises under 120,000 clones; its ten largest clones make up around 0.59%. This sample is drawn from a study of cytomegalovirus exposure and HLA in healthy donors. The CDR3 contains 13 residues. Germline-derived CDR1 and CDR2 are SNHLY and FYNNEI. V was clipped by 3 bases and J by 0 bases, with 5 bases between them. General study findings and limits: When the data were analyzed later, several of the most significant clusters appeared to be linked to common viral pathogens. Later, TCR association rates were found to vary by HLA locus, highest for DRB1 and lowest for HLA-C. Most of the TCR beta V segments (in an earlier analysis) were productive either about 87% or about 30% of the time. With later analysis, a missense DCLRE1C variant became linked to TCR beta V- and J-gene trimming.

The TCR originated in a man aged 45-65 years in good health and CMV-seronegative. This sequence joins TRBV2 and TRBJ1-1, with unresolved D. Sequenced input: PBMCs. DNA for the CDR3: TGTGCCAGCAGTGATCAGTTGAACACTGAAGCTTTCTTT. It encodes CASSDQLNTEAFF.